The following is a T cell receptor beta chain sequence with its context. Its matching antigen is unknown. This sample was included in a study of cytomegalovirus exposure and HLA in healthy donors. Trimming pared 7 bases from V and 3 bases from J, leaving 10 bases between. The CDR3 extends over 13 amino acids. In germline, CDR1 is LNHDA, CDR2 SQIVND (reference sequence). Study observations and caveats: The majority of CMV-associated TCR beta chains were reported as apparently HLA-restricted in a later analysis. Most TCR beta V segments were productive about 87% or about 30% of the time in an earlier analysis.

Each donor was healthy, and each was a bone marrow donor. Use of 60 Vbeta and 13 Jbeta primers characterized the PCR. Measured with immunoSEQ multiplex PCR; TCRdb has only the in-frame clones, and not every one. This sample has some 210,000 clones, with over 70% found just once. Material for sequencing was PBMCs. This chain connects TRBV19 to TRBJ1-3; D not certain. The TCR originated in a man younger than 40 in good health and CMV-seronegative. CDR3 coding DNA: TGTGCCAGTAACCTGGAGGTTGGAAACACCATATATTTT. This sequence encodes CASNLEVGNTIYF. Full variable domain (outside the CDR3, taken from reference TRBV19 and TRBJ1-3): DGGITQSPKYLFRKEGQNVTLSCEQNLNHDAMYWYRQDPGQGLRLIYYSQIVNDFQKGDIAEGYSVSREKKESFPLTVTSAQKNPTAFYLCASNLEVGNTIYFGEGSWLTVV.